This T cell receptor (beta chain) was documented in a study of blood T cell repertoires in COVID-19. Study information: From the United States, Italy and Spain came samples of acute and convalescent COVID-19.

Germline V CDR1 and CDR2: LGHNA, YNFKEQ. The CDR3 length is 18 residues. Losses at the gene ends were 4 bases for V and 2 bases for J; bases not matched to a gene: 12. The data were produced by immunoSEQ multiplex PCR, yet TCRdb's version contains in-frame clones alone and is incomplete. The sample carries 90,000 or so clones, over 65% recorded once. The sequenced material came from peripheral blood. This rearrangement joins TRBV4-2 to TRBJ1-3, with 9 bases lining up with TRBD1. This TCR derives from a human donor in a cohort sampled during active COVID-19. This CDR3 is CASSRNTGTGLTGNTIYF. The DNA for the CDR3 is TGTGCCAGCAGCCGAAACACCGGGACAGGGTTGACTGGAAACACCATATATTTT.